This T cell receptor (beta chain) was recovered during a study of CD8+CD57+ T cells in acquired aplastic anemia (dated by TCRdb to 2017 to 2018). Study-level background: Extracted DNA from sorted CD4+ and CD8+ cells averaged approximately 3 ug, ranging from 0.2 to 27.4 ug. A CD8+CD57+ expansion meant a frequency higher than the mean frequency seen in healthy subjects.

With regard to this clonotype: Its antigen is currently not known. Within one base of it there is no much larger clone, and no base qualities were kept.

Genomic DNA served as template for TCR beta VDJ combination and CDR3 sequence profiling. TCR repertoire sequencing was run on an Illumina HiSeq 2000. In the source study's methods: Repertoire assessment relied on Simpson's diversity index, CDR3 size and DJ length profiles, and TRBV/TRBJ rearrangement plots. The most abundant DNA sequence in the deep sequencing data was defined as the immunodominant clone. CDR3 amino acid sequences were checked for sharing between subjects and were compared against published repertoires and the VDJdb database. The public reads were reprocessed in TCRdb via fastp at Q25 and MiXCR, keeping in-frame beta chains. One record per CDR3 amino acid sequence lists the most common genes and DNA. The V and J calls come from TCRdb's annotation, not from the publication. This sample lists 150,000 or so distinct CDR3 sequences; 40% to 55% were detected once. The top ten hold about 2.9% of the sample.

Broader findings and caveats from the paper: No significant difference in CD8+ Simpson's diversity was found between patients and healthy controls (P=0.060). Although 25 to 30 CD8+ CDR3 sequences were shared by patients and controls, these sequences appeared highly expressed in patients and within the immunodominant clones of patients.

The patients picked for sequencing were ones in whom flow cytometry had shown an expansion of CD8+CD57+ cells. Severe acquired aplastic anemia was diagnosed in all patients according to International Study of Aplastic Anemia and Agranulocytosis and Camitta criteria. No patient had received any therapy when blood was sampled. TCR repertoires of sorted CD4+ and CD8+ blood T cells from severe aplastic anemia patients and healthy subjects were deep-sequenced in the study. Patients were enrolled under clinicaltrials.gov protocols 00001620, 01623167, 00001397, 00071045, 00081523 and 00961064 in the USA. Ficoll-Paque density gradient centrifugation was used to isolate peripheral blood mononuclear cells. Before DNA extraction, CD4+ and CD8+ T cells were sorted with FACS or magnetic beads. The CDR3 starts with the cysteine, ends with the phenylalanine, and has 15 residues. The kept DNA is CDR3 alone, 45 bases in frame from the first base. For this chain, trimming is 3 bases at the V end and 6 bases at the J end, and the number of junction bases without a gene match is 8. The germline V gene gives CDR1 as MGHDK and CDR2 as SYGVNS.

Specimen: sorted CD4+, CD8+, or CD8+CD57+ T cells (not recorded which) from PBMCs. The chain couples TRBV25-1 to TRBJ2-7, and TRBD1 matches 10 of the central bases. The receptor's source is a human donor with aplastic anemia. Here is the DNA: TGTGCCAGCAGTGACCCCGGACAGGGGGAACGCGAGCAGTACTTC. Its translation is CASSDPGQGEREQYF.